The clone carrying this T cell receptor (beta chain) was observed a few times. These gene names are mouse names. The DNA ends 1 residue before the CDR3 does, and the rest of the CDR3 is filled in from the germline J gene. This record belongs to a study of tissue T cells after allogeneic stem cell transplantation. Sample time point: mouse harvest day 14 after allogeneic transplant. The graft held 10^6 splenic CD5+ T cells and 10^7 T-cell-depleted bone marrow cells. Profiled with immunoSEQ multiplex PCR; TCRdb holds only in-frame clones, not every one. This sample has roughly 670 clones, with approximately 50% found just once. Germline values: CDR1 LGHNA, CDR2 YNLKQL (reference sequence). V was clipped by 0 bases and J by 0 bases, with 8 bases between them. This CDR3 is 15 amino acids long.

The sample was liver tissue. The TCR was taken from a female BALB/c mouse given C57BL/6 T cells with graft-versus-host disease after an allogeneic hematopoietic cell transplant. The chain recombines TRBV5 with TRBJ1-1, with D uncertain. CDR3 region: CASSQDATANTEVFF. The part of the CDR3 DNA that was read is TGTGCCAGCAGCCAAGATGCTACAGCAAACACAGAAGTCTTC.